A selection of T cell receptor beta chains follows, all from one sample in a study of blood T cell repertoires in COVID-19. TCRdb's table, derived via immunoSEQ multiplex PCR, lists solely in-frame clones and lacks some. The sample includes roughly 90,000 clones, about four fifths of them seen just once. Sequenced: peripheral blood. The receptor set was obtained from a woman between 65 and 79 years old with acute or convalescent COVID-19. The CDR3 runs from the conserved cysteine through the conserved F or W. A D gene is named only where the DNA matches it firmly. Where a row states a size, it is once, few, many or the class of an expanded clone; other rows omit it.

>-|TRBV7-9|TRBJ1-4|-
CASSLDSNEKLFF
TGTGCCAGCAGCCTAGACAGTAATGAAAAACTGTTTTTT
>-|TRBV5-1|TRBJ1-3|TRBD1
CASSSTGGGSSGNTIYF
TGCGCCAGCAGTTCCACAGGGGGCGGAAGCTCTGGAAACACCATATATTTT
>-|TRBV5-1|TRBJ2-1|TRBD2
CASSFLAGGSYNEQFF
TGCGCCAGCAGCTTCCTAGCGGGGGGATCCTACAATGAGCAGTTCTTC
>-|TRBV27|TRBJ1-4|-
CASSLAPQVATNEKLFF
TGTGCCAGCAGTTTAGCACCACAAGTTGCAACTAATGAAAAACTGTTTTTT
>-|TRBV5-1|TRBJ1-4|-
CASSPGWSNGEKLFF
TGCGCCAGCAGCCCAGGGTGGTCTAATGGGGAAAAACTGTTTTTT
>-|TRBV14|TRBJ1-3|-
CASSQLGVGNTIYF
TGTGCCAGCAGCCAACTAGGGGTGGGAAACACCATATATTTT
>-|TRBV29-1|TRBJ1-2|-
CSVERLGRSGYTF
TGCAGCGTTGAAAGGTTGGGGAGAAGTGGCTACACCTTC
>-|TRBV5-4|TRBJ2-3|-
CASSLAGAGAHTDTQYF
TGTGCCAGCAGCTTGGCCGGCGCGGGGGCCCACACAGATACGCAGTATTTT
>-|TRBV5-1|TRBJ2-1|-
CASAAGSQGGEQFF
TGCGCCAGTGCCGCAGGCTCTCAGGGGGGTGAGCAGTTCTTC
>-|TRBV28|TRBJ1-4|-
CASSLLYEKLFF
TGTGCCAGCAGTTTACTTTATGAAAAACTGTTTTTT
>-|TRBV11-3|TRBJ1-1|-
CASSLNAAGTEAFF
TGTGCCAGCAGCTTAAATGCGGCGGGGACTGAAGCTTTCTTT
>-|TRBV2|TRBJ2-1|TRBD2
CASSESRAGGRNEQFF
TGTGCCAGCAGTGAAAGTAGGGCGGGGGGGCGTAATGAGCAGTTCTTC
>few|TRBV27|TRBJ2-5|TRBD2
CASGSGGGETQYF
TGTGCCAGCGGCAGCGGGGGAGGGGAGACCCAGTACTTC
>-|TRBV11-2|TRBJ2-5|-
CASSLLQGNQETQYF
TGTGCCAGCAGCTTACTGCAGGGGAACCAAGAGACCCAGTACTTC
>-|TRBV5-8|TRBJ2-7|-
CASSPRYRSAWEAYEQYF
TGTGCCAGCAGCCCCCGATATAGGTCCGCCTGGGAGGCTTACGAGCAGTACTTC
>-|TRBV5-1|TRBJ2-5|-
CASSLPGSGETQYF
TGCGCCAGCAGCTTGCCGGGTAGCGGAGAGACCCAGTACTTC
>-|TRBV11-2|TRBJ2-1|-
CASSLASYNEQFF
TGTGCCAGCAGCTTAGCATCCTACAATGAGCAGTTCTTC
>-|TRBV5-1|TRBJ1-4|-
CASSLVSVPANNEKLFF
TGCGCCAGCAGCTTGGTATCAGTGCCCGCAAATAATGAAAAACTGTTTTTT
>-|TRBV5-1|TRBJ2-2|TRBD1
CASSSWGQATGELFF
TGCGCCAGCAGCTCCTGGGGACAGGCAACCGGGGAGCTGTTTTTT
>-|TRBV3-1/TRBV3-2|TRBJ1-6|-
CASSQEPRGVPNSPLHF
TGTGCCAGCAGCCAAGAACCCAGGGGAGTCCCTAATTCACCCCTCCACTTT
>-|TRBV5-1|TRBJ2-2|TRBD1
CASSLYRGPTGELFF
TGCGCCAGCAGCTTGTACAGGGGGCCGACCGGGGAGCTGTTTTTT
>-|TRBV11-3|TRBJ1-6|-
CASSPTVNSPLHF
TGTGCCAGCAGCCCGACAGTGAATTCACCCCTCCACTTT
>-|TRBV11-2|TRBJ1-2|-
CASSLGHFYGYTF
TGTGCCAGCAGCTTAGGTCACTTCTATGGCTACACCTTC
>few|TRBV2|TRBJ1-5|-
CASSARHQPQHF
TGTGCCAGCAGTGCCCGACACCAGCCCCAGCATTTT
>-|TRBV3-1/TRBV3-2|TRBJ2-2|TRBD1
CASSQEDRAAGELFF
TGTGCCAGCAGCCAGGAAGACAGGGCGGCCGGGGAGCTGTTTTTT
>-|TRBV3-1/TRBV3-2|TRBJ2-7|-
CASRPGLVGEQYF
TGTGCCAGCCGCCCCGGACTGGTCGGCGAGCAGTACTTC
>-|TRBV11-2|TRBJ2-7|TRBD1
CASSWDRAYYEQYF
TGTGCCAGCAGCTGGGACAGGGCTTATTACGAGCAGTACTTC
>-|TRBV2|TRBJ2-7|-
CASSLAVSTYEQYF
TGTGCCAGCAGTTTGGCCGTCAGTACCTACGAGCAGTACTTC
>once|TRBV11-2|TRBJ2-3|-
CASRKRGSGTDTQYF
TGTGCCAGCAGGAAACGGGGGAGCGGCACAGATACGCAGTATTTT
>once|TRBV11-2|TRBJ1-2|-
CASSLGRVPNYGYTF
TGTGCCAGCAGCTTAGGTAGAGTGCCTAACTATGGCTACACCTTC
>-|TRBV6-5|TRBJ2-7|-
CASSYYWDSEQYF
TGTGCCAGCAGTTACTATTGGGACTCCGAGCAGTACTTC
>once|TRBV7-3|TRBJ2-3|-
CASSLEGARGDTQYF
TGTGCCAGCAGCTTAGAGGGGGCGCGGGGCGATACGCAGTATTTT
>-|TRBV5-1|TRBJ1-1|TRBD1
CASSPGTGDEAFF
TGCGCCAGCAGTCCCGGGACAGGGGACGAAGCTTTCTTT
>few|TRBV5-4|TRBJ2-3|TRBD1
CASSHRQGELTDTQYF
TGTGCCAGCAGCCACAGACAGGGAGAACTCACAGATACGCAGTATTTT
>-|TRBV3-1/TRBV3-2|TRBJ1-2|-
CASSPGDWGYTF
TGTGCCAGCAGCCCGGGGGACTGGGGCTACACCTTC
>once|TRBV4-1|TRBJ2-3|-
CASSQRGGGTTDTQYF
TGCGCCAGCAGCCAGCGAGGGGGGGGGACCACAGATACGCAGTATTTT
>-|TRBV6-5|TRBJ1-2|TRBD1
CASSYGTGGRGYTF
TGTGCCAGCAGTTACGGGACAGGGGGTCGTGGCTACACCTTC
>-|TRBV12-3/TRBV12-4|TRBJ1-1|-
CASSSKVGTEAFF
TGTGCCAGCAGTTCCAAAGTCGGGACTGAAGCTTTCTTT
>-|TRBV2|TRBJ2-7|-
CASSPNYEQYF
TGTGCCAGCAGTCCCAACTACGAGCAGTACTTC
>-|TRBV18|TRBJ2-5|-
CASSKGPQETQYF
TGTGCCAGCTCCAAGGGGCCCCAAGAGACCCAGTACTTC
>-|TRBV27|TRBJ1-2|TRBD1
CASSLYPDRGSGYTF
TGTGCCAGCAGTTTATACCCGGACAGGGGTTCCGGCTACACCTTC
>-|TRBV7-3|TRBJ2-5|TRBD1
CASSKGAGETQYF
TGTGCCAGCAGCAAGGGGGCCGGGGAGACCCAGTACTTC
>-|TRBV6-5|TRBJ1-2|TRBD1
CASGSLDRAVGGYTF
TGTGCCAGCGGTTCTTTGGACAGGGCCGTCGGCGGCTACACCTTC
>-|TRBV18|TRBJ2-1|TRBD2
CASSPQRGPYNEQFF
TGTGCCAGCTCACCGCAGCGGGGCCCCTACAATGAGCAGTTCTTC
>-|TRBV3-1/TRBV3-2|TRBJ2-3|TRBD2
CASSRKRELRTDTQYF
TGTGCCAGCAGCCGTAAGCGGGAGTTACGCACAGATACGCAGTATTTT
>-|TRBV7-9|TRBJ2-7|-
CASSNEWYEQYF
TGTGCCAGCTCTAACGAGTGGTACGAGCAGTACTTC
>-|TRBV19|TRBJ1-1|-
CASSIRGGDTEAFF
TGTGCCAGTAGTATAAGAGGGGGTGACACTGAAGCTTTCTTT
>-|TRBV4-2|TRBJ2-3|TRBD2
CASSQTAGGADTQYF
TGTGCCAGCAGCCAAACAGCGGGGGGTGCAGATACGCAGTATTTT
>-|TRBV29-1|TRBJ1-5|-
CSVQGSNQPQHF
TGCAGCGTGCAGGGTAGCAATCAGCCCCAGCATTTT